Listed below are T cell receptor beta chains from one sample, sequenced in a study of graft-versus-host responses after intestinal transplantation. Sequencing was performed with immunoSEQ multiplex PCR; in TCRdb, only in-frame clones are kept and a portion is missing. The sample gives more than 55,000 clones, 70% to 90% of which show up once; less than 2% is in the top ten. The material sequenced was PBMCs, taken 26 days after transplant. The receptors come from a human patient who received an intestinal transplant, so some T cells may come from the graft donor. Each CDR3 is given with its conserved first and last residue. Fields, in order: D gene, J gene, V gene, CDR3 protein. D genes are given only for firm matches.

TRBD1 | TRBJ2-7 | TRBV14 | CASSHPRTGESYEQYF
- | TRBJ1-5 | TRBV19 | CASSALPQVFNQPQHF
- | TRBJ1-6 | TRBV29-1 | CSPYRDSPLHF
- | TRBJ1-4 | TRBV6-1 | CASGGASFEKLFF
TRBD2 | TRBJ2-2 | TRBV19 | CASSTLTSGMNGELFF
- | TRBJ2-6 | TRBV12-5 | CASGSTTGPSGANVLTF
TRBD2 | TRBJ2-1 | TRBV5-6 | CASSLELAGGPPRNEQFF
- | TRBJ1-1 | TRBV6-1 | CASSDLGGMNTEAFF
- | TRBJ2-7 | TRBV5-6 | CASSYSYEQYF
- | TRBJ2-3 | TRBV27 | CASSGRLSSSTDTQYF
TRBD2 | TRBJ2-1 | TRBV27 | CASSLITPGLAGYNEQFF
- | TRBJ2-1 | TRBV27 | CASSLGSSYNEQFF
- | TRBJ1-2 | TRBV7-9 | CASSTGEGIYGYTF
TRBD1 | TRBJ2-2 | TRBV13 | CASSSGQGHGLYTGELFF
TRBD2 | TRBJ2-3 | TRBV5-6 | CASSSVQTSEGTDTQYF
TRBD1 | TRBJ1-4 | TRBV28 | CASSIRTGVNEKLFF
TRBD1 | TRBJ1-3 | TRBV29-1 | CSVAGGGPGNTIYF
- | TRBJ2-1 | TRBV15 | CATSTVWSSYNEQFF
TRBD2 | TRBJ2-1 | TRBV27 | CASSVPSSGGAGEQFF
- | TRBJ1-2 | TRBV28 | CASSSTSIGYGYTF
- | TRBJ1-2 | TRBV4-3 | CASSPEPDSATYGYTF
- | TRBJ1-5 | TRBV28 | CASSFWGDSNQPQHF
- | TRBJ2-5 | TRBV19 | CASRQGAAETQYF
- | TRBJ2-7 | TRBV6-9 | CASQRAPRRNEQYF
- | TRBJ2-5 | TRBV7-2 | CASSLGLGRGLETQYF
- | TRBJ1-3 | TRBV7-6 | CASSVGIDSGNTIYF
- | TRBJ2-1 | TRBV4-1 | CASSQVASAGPYTYNEQFF
- | TRBJ1-4 | TRBV6-5 | CASGRDNEKLFF
TRBD1 | TRBJ2-1 | TRBV27 | CASSLTGTYNEQFF
TRBD2 | TRBJ2-2 | TRBV4-2 | CASSQVSSGGLGELFF
- | TRBJ2-1 | TRBV11-3 | CASSLESLSSEQFF
- | TRBJ2-7 | TRBV4-1 | CASSQDLYEQYF
TRBD2 | TRBJ2-7 | TRBV4-1 | CASSQGIAGEYEQYF
TRBD2 | TRBJ2-1 | TRBV4-1 | CATAERGDYNEQFF
TRBD1 | TRBJ2-4 | TRBV2 | CASSEDRGNIQYF
TRBD1 | TRBJ2-7 | TRBV2 | CASRRTGLIYEQYF
TRBD2 | TRBJ2-1 | TRBV4-2 | CASSHGLAGIHEQFF
TRBD1 | TRBJ1-6 | TRBV30 | CAWSRDSNNSPLHF
TRBD1 | TRBJ2-4 | TRBV27 | CASSPTGGWPKNIQYF
- | TRBJ2-1 | TRBV10-2 | CASRTGGEREFF
TRBD1 | TRBJ1-2 | TRBV19 | CASSTFPGGAGYGYTF
TRBD1 | TRBJ1-1 | TRBV4-1 | CASRLQGAYTEAFF
- | TRBJ1-2 | TRBV30 | CAWSGQVKGYTF
- | TRBJ1-1 | TRBV7-9 | CASLEGRNTEAFF
TRBD2 | TRBJ2-2 | TRBV7-2 | CASSLRRGGAVNGELFF
TRBD1 | TRBJ1-1 | TRBV28 | CASSAYRGGNTEAFF
- | TRBJ2-7 | TRBV7-9 | CASSLDSGAYEQYF
- | TRBJ2-3 | TRBV9 | CASSVVGVATDTQYF
TRBD1 | TRBJ2-3 | TRBV6-5 | CASSYAPGQGADTQYF
- | TRBJ1-2 | TRBV29-1 | CSVEVPTPYGYTF
- | TRBJ2-7 | TRBV5-1 | CASSLGWGLQVYEQYF
- | TRBJ2-1 | TRBV7-6 | CASSSGNEQFF
- | TRBJ1-2 | TRBV6-5 | CASSYSSGAGGYTF
TRBD2 | TRBJ2-3 | TRBV28 | CASSTTSGGSYTDTQYF